This TCR beta chain was identified during a study of T cells in tumors after PD-1 blockade. Across the whole study: Excluded were patients with checkpoint blockade, immunosuppressants, or radiotherapy or other anti-cancer therapy within 4 weeks. Either cemiplimab 350 mg every 2 weeks or pembrolizumab 200 mg every 3 weeks was given. A subset received ongoing vismodegib 150 mg daily alongside anti-PD-1 therapy.

This clone was found once. Its antigen is unknown. Regarding the study as a whole: Peripheral recruitment is suggested, as some novel exhausted tumor clones were in pre-treatment blood.

TCRdb's copy holds only in-frame clones and misses some; the assay was immunoSEQ multiplex PCR. The sample lists 60,000 or so clones, roughly 75% occurring once. This sequence was found in a human donor with basal cell carcinoma. Sequencing was performed on PBMCs, taken before anti-PD-1 treatment.

For the CDR3, the DNA is TGTGCCAGCAGTTACTCTTTCCCATATAGCAATCAGCCCCAGCATTTT. It is translated as CASSYSFPYSNQPQHF. The chain combines TRBV6-5 with TRBJ1-5; no reliable D call. The CDR3 is 16 amino acids. V lost 0 bases, J lost 0 bases, and 9 bases lay in between. The germline V gene has CDR1 MNHEY and CDR2 SVGAGI.